Shown below are 25 T cell receptor beta chains from a single sample sequenced in a study of graft-versus-host responses after intestinal transplantation. Their antigens remain unidentified. Profiling relied on immunoSEQ multiplex PCR, and the TCRdb table lists in-frame clones only, not all of them. The sample yields more than 90,000 clones, 85% to 95% seen once. This specimen was unstimulated CD8+ T cells sorted from spleen or lymph node cells, taken before transplant. These receptors all come from a human donor who was the organ donor for an intestinal transplant.

The V and J genes are TRBV4-3 and TRBJ2-2; D possibly corresponds to TRBD2 (6 bases). The CDR3 contains 16 residues. Between the trimmed V and J ends, which lost 0 bases and 7 bases, there was a span of 15 bases. The germline gives CDR1 LGHNA, CDR2 YSLEER. CDR3 DNA: TGCGCCAGCAGCCAAGATCGAGGAGGGGCGCACGGGGAGCTGTTTTTT. This codes for CASSQDRGGAHGELFF.

The chain joins TRBV2 to TRBJ2-1; D may correspond to TRBD1 or TRBD2 (5 bases each). The CDR3 contains 11 residues. The V end was cut by 7 bases, the J end by 10 bases, with 11 bases between. The V gene's germline CDR1 is SNHLY and CDR2 FYNNEI. In nucleotides, the CDR3 is TGTGCCAGCATCTCCGGGACGGAGCAGTTCTTC. Translated, it gives CASISGTEQFF.

The rearrangement links TRBV6-5 to TRBJ2-1, with unresolved D. Trimming took 2 bases from V and 5 from J, leaving 4 bases between them. Germline loops: CDR1 MNHEY, CDR2 SVGAGI. This CDR3 comprises 12 residues. CDR3 in DNA: TGTGCCAGCAGTTACGGGGACAATGAGCAGTTCTTC. It translates to CASSYGDNEQFF.

V and J are TRBV10-2 and TRBJ2-7; 8 bases map to TRBD1. The CDR3 is 13 residues long. Per germline, CDR1 WSHSY and CDR2 SAAADI. V trimming: 6 bases; J trimming: 2 bases; junction bases outside the gene matches: 3. The CDR3, as DNA: TGCGCCAGCAGGAGGGACAGGACCTACGAGCAGTACTTC. This codes for CASRRDRTYEQYF.

This clone was observed once. The chain employs TRBV30 and TRBJ1-3, with D unresolved. Trimming pared 4 bases from V and 2 bases from J, leaving 9 bases between. Looked up from germline, CDR1 is GTSNPN and CDR2 is SVGIG (reference sequence). This CDR3 contains 13 residues. The CDR3 DNA is TGTGCCTGGAATCGGGGAGCTGGAAACACCATATATTTT. Protein product: CAWNRGAGNTIYF.

The CDR3 spells CASSLYSNTGELFF. CDR3 bases: TGTGCCAGCAGCTTATACTCGAACACCGGGGAGCTGTTTTTT. The chain has TRBV7-2 and TRBJ2-2, with D unclear. Germline V gene sequence: CDR1 SGHTA, CDR2 FQGNSA. The CDR3 length is 14 residues. V lost 2 bases and J lost 0, with 4 bases in between.

V is TRBV29-1 and J is TRBJ2-3; D perhaps matches TRBD2 (7 bases). Germline CDR1 reads SQVTM; CDR2 reads ANQGSEA. V lost 7 bases and J 3 bases, leaving 17 bases between the germline ends. The CDR3 extends over 14 amino acids. The CDR3 coding sequence is TGCAGCGCAGCCGGGGGGCTTGGTACAGATACGCAGTATTTT. Protein sequence: CSAAGGLGTDTQYF.

As concerns this clone: The identical CDR3 is also encoded by other nucleotide sequences in the sample. The genes are TRBV27 and TRBJ2-5, with 8 bases fitting TRBD2. The CDR3 runs to 14 residues. Germline CDR1 MNHEY, CDR2 SMNVEV (reference sequence). Trimming took 2 bases from V and 4 from J; bases not matched to a gene: 3. The CDR3 DNA reads TGTGCCAGCAGTTTACTAGCGGGTGTAGAGACCCAGTACTTC. Translated, it gives CASSLLAGVETQYF.

The V call is TRBV5-6, the J call TRBJ2-2; D is unresolved. V lost 0 bases, J lost 4 bases, and 7 bases lay in between. Per germline, CDR1 SGHDT and CDR2 YYEEEE. This CDR3 comprises 14 residues. CDR3 DNA sequence: TGTGCCAGCAGCTTGGGACCGAGCACCGGGGAGCTGTTTTTT. Translation: CASSLGPSTGELFF.

The chain couples TRBV28 to TRBJ1-2, with D possibly matching TRBD1 (6 bases). The V end lost 7 bases, the J end lost 6 bases, and 18 bases lay between the germline ends. The germline gives CDR1 MDHEN, CDR2 SYDVKM. The CDR3 loop spans 14 amino acids. CDR3 sequence reads: CASIPGGSGDGYTF. The DNA of the CDR3 is TGTGCCAGCATCCCAGGAGGATCAGGGGATGGCTACACCTTC.

The rearrangement joins TRBV5-1 to TRBJ2-7, with 7 positions matching TRBD1. Per the germline V gene, CDR1 is SGHRS and CDR2 is YFSETQ. Unmatched junction bases numbered 9, after V lost 4 bases and J lost 5 bases. CDR3 length: 14 amino acids. Here the CDR3 reads CASSLTGLPNEQYF. In nucleotides, the CDR3 is TGCGCCAGCAGCCTGACAGGGCTCCCCAACGAGCAGTACTTC.

The chain joins TRBV27 to TRBJ2-6; D may correspond to TRBD1 or TRBD2 (5 bases each). Trimming took off 3 bases at V and 2 bases at J, with 11 bases between the two ends. In germline, CDR1 is MNHEY, CDR2 SMNVEV (reference sequence). The CDR3 totals 16 residues. The CDR3 loop reads CASSFMGRAGANVLTF. CDR3 coding DNA: TGTGCCAGCAGTTTTATGGGGCGGGCTGGGGCCAACGTCCTGACTTTC.

This clone was seen just once. The V call is TRBV19, the J call TRBJ2-7; maybe TRBD2 (6 bases). Trimming took off 1 base at V and 0 bases at J, with 13 bases between the two ends. The length of the CDR3 is 16 residues. Germline lookup yields CDR1 LNHDA and CDR2 SQIVND (reference sequence). The CDR3 DNA reads as TGTGCCAGTAGTATAGCCGCCGCGGGGAGCTCCTACGAGCAGTACTTC. Translation gives CASSIAAAGSSYEQYF.

The rearrangement joins TRBV9 to TRBJ2-5; D perhaps matches TRBD2 (5 bases). This CDR3 has 14 residues. Germline V gives CDR1 SGDLS, CDR2 YYNGEE. Between the trimmed V and J ends, which lost 3 bases and 3 bases, there was a span of 12 bases. The CDR3 sequence: CASSATSLEETQYF. CDR3 nucleotides: TGTGCCAGCAGCGCAACTAGTCTCGAAGAGACCCAGTACTTC.

This clone showed up just once. The chain carries TRBV29-1 and TRBJ1-2, with D perhaps TRBD1 (6 bases). This CDR3 has 15 residues. Germline loops: CDR1 SQVTM, CDR2 ANQGSEA. Trimming took 2 bases from V and 3 from J, leaving 16 bases between them. CDR3 protein: CSVEKWAGDDYGYTF. The DNA for the CDR3 is TGCAGCGTTGAAAAATGGGCAGGGGACGACTATGGCTACACCTTC. Full variable domain (remainder filled in from reference TRBV29-1 and TRBJ1-2): SAVISQKPSRDICQRGTSLTIQCQVDSQVTMMFWYRQQPGQSLTLIATANQGSEATYESGFVIDKFPISRPNLTFSTLTVSNMSPEDSSIYLCSVEKWAGDDYGYTFGSGTRLTVV.

This clone has a single count. The chain employs TRBV27 and TRBJ2-7; no definite D call. CDR1 is MNHEY and CDR2 is SMNVEV in the germline V gene (reference sequence). The CDR3 loop spans 13 amino acids. Trimming left V 4 bases short and J 0 bases short, with 7 bases between. The DNA of the CDR3 is TGTGCCAGCAGTTACCAGAGCTCCTACGAGCAGTACTTC. Its translation: CASSYQSSYEQYF.

The chain is built from TRBV2 and TRBJ2-2, with 9 bases that match TRBD1. This CDR3 spans 14 amino acids. Trimming cost V 7 bases and J 6 bases; bases outside gene matches: 6. CDR1 and CDR2 (germline): SNHLY, FYNNEI. The CDR3 region has the DNA TGTGCCAGCACCCGGACAGGGGTCGCCGGGGAGCTGTTTTTT. Its translation: CASTRTGVAGELFF. The full variable domain, its missing parts supplied by reference TRBV2 and TRBJ2-2, is EPEVTQTPSHQVTQMGQEVILRCVPISNHLYFYWYRQILGQKVEFLVSFYNNEISEKSEIFDDQFSVERPDGSNFTLKIRSTKLEDSAMYFCASTRTGVAGELFFGEGSRLTVL.

The count of this clone is one. The genes are TRBV6-5 and TRBJ1-4, with 10 positions matching TRBD1. CDR3 length: 14 amino acids. The trim removed 6 bases at V and 10 bases at J, leaving 8 bases unmatched. The germline gives CDR1 MNHEY, CDR2 SVGAGI. CDR3 in amino acids: CASRLGTGVGKLFF. For the CDR3, the DNA is TGTGCCAGCAGGCTCGGGACAGGGGTGGGAAAACTGTTTTTT.

The rearrangement links TRBV5-4 to TRBJ2-7; 9 bases fit TRBD2. CDR3 length: 14 residues. Germline V gives CDR1 SGHNT, CDR2 YYREEE (reference sequence). V was clipped by 6 bases and J by 7 bases; unmatched bases: 11. The DNA of the CDR3 is TGTGCCAGCACGCCTAGCGGGACCCCCAGGGAGCAGTACTTC. Translated: CASTPSGTPREQYF.

This chain joins TRBV7-2 and TRBJ2-7, with D possibly matching TRBD2 (6 bases). This CDR3 comprises 14 residues. The V end was cut by 4 bases, the J end by 2 bases, with 12 bases between. Germline values: CDR1 SGHTA, CDR2 FQGNSA. This CDR3 is CASSSGLSPYEQYF. The CDR3 DNA reads as TGTGCCAGCAGCTCGGGACTCTCCCCCTACGAGCAGTACTTC.

The rearrangement uses TRBV5-1 and TRBJ2-5, with 11 bases lining up with TRBD2. V was clipped by 8 bases and J by 5 bases; unmatched bases: 8. CDR1 and CDR2 from the germline V gene are SGHRS and YFSETQ. This CDR3 spans 14 amino acids. CDR3 region: CASATSGMWETQYF. DNA for the CDR3: TGCGCCAGTGCGACTAGCGGGATGTGGGAGACCCAGTACTTC.

The chain recombines TRBV2 with TRBJ1-2, with D uncertain. Germline loops: CDR1 SNHLY, CDR2 FYNNEI. The CDR3 runs 14 residues. The germline V and J ends were trimmed by 4 bases and 0 bases, with 9 bases remaining between them. As DNA, the CDR3 is TGTGCCAGCAGTGGTGCCGGAACTAACTATGGCTACACCTTC. This encodes CASSGAGTNYGYTF.

This chain links TRBV5-8 with TRBJ2-7, with D unresolved. In germline, CDR1 is SGHTS, CDR2 YDEGEE. V was shortened by 0 bases and J by 5 bases, with 12 bases between the two germline ends. The CDR3 runs to 14 residues. The CDR3 DNA reads TGTGCCAGCAGCTTGGAGGTCGGACGAAACGAGCAGTACTTC. Translation: CASSLEVGRNEQYF.

The chain employs TRBV5-6 and TRBJ2-7; 8 positions match TRBD1. The V segment lost 3 bases and the J segment 0 bases; nucleotides outside the gene matches: 2. Germline lookup yields CDR1 SGHDT and CDR2 YYEEEE. CDR3 length: 14 amino acids. CDR3 in amino acids: CASSWDRSSYEQYF. For the CDR3, the DNA is TGTGCCAGCAGCTGGGACAGGAGCTCCTACGAGCAGTACTTC.

This clone was counted a single time. The junction does not match germline at one end; this may be a read error. The gene calls are TRBV25-1 and TRBJ1-2; no firm D call. Germline V lookup: CDR1 MGHDK, CDR2 SYGVNS. The CDR3 has 12 amino acids. As DNA, the CDR3 is TGTGCCAGCAGTGACCCGGCGGGGAGGGAGGCCTTC. This encodes CASSDPAGREAF.